The clone carrying this TCR beta chain came up a few times. The sample is drawn from a study of blood T cell repertoires in COVID-19. The V end lost 6 bases, the J end lost 10 bases, and 22 bases lay between the germline ends. The germline gives CDR1 MNHEY, CDR2 SVGAGI. This CDR3 has 15 amino acids. In the original workflow: Estimates of nucleated cell counts were drawn from the amplification of reference gene primers. Only in-frame clones appear in the TCRdb table, and some are missing; sequencing was by immunoSEQ multiplex PCR. Clone size and V and J calls were adopted from that table, with D and trimming inferred from the DNA. Among about 240,000 clones listed, about 88% were seen once.

The clonotype comes from a woman between 45 and 65 years old with COVID-19, enrolled during active disease. The V call is TRBV6-5, the J call TRBJ2-1; D may be TRBD2 (6 bases). Sequencing input: peripheral blood. CDR3 sequence (DNA): TGTGCCAGCAGATGGCAAGCGGGCGGGGACGGGGAGCAGTTCTTC. It translates to CASRWQAGGDGEQFF.